The 25 T cell receptor beta chains below were found in one sample sequenced in a study of T cells in Graves' hyperthyroidism and ophthalmopathy. TCR beta CDR3 regions were amplified from RNA transcripts. Researchers ran a first-round RT-PCR on the TCR CDR3 using the HTBI primer set. In TCRdb, the multiplex PCR reads were re-called with MiXCR into one record per CDR3 protein. The table lists a few hundred thousand distinct CDR3 sequences, approximately 15% of them singletons, with approximately 15% in the top ten. Sequenced material: blood. These receptors all come from a woman in her thirties or forties with Graves' hyperthyroidism.

This clonotype was observed at least ten times. V gene TRBV12-3 or TRBV12-4 combines with J gene TRBJ1-1; D ambiguous. V dropped 0 bases and J dropped 5 bases, with 7 bases sitting between them. The CDR3 is made up of 13 amino acids. The CDR3 sequence: CASSLAARTEAFF. The CDR3 DNA sequence: TGTGCCAGCAGTTTAGCGGCGCGGACTGAAGCTTTCTTT.

This clonotype came up many times. The chain combines TRBV28 with TRBJ2-4; D is undetermined. CDR3 length: 14 residues. Germline V gives CDR1 MDHEN, CDR2 SYDVKM. V gave up 10 bases and J gave up 0 bases, with 13 bases separating them. The CDR3 DNA is TGTGCCACCAAGGCCCGGAGAGCCAAAAACATTCAGTACTTC. It is translated as CATKARRAKNIQYF.

The J gene is TRBJ2-1, the V gene TRBV19; TRBD2 matches 8 bases. CDR1 LNHDA and CDR2 SQIVND come from the germline V gene (reference sequence). The CDR3 length is 17 residues. V dropped 0 bases and J dropped 0; count of bases not matched to a gene: 4. CDR3 sequence (DNA): TGTGCCAGTAGTATAGAGCGCGGGAGGCCCTCCTACAATGAGCAGTTCTTC. Its protein is CASSIERGRPSYNEQFF. Full variable domain (remainder filled in from reference TRBV19 and TRBJ2-1): DGGITQSPKYLFRKEGQNVTLSCEQNLNHDAMYWYRQDPGQGLRLIYYSQIVNDFQKGDIAEGYSVSREKKESFPLTVTSAQKNPTAFYLCASSIERGRPSYNEQFFGPGTRLTVL.

The genes are TRBV20-1 and TRBJ2-3, with TRBD2 identical over 11 bases. The CDR3 extends over 14 amino acids. Germline-derived CDR1 and CDR2 are DFQATT and SNEGSKA (reference sequence). The ends lost 4 bases at V and 2 bases at J; junction bases unmatched: 2. The CDR3 protein is CSATTSGITDTQYF. The CDR3 DNA sequence: TGCAGTGCTACGACTAGCGGGATCACAGATACGCAGTATTTT.

This clonotype came up many times. V and J are TRBV5-8 and TRBJ2-7; unclear D gene. Germline V gives CDR1 SGHTS, CDR2 YDEGEE. The CDR3 sequence is 15 residues long. The germline V and J ends were trimmed by 1 base and 5 bases, with 16 bases remaining between them. The CDR3: CASSLTPALTDEQYF. CDR3 DNA sequence: TGTGCCAGCAGCTTGACGCCAGCCCTTACTGACGAGCAGTACTTC.

Remarks on this clonotype: This sequence may be a read error, since a much larger clone differs from it by one base. In DNA form, the CDR3 reads TGTGCCAGCAGCCCGGCTGTAGGTGCAAAACTGTTTTTT. This sequence encodes CASSPAVGAKLFF. The J gene is TRBJ1-4, the V gene TRBV7-9; no definite D call. V lost 5 bases and J lost 10, with 14 bases in between. CDR3 length equals 13 residues. Per germline, CDR1 SEHNR and CDR2 FQNEAQ (reference sequence).

This chain links TRBV20-1 with TRBJ2-5, with 9 bases that match TRBD1. Unmatched junction bases numbered 8, after V lost 6 bases and J lost 0 bases. The length of the CDR3 is 15 residues. Per germline, CDR1 DFQATT and CDR2 SNEGSKA (reference sequence). The CDR3 sequence is CSAAGTGMYQETQYF. The CDR3, as DNA: TGCAGTGCGGCCGGGACAGGGATGTACCAAGAGACCCAGTACTTC.

The chain couples TRBV19 to TRBJ2-3; 11 bases map to TRBD2. Germline CDR1 reads LNHDA; CDR2 reads SQIVND (reference sequence). The CDR3 totals 16 residues. V dropped 4 bases and J dropped 2; count of bases not matched to a gene: 5. CDR3: CASSTLAGGFTDTQYF. The CDR3 DNA sequence: TGTGCCAGTAGTACCCTAGCGGGAGGATTCACAGATACGCAGTATTTT.

This clonotype showed up just a few times. One end of the junction varies from germline; a read error may be responsible. The chain couples TRBV30 to TRBJ2-1; a weak D match, TRBD1 (6 bases). Germline CDR1 is GTSNPN and CDR2 is SVGIG (reference sequence). The CDR3 is made up of 14 amino acids. The CDR3 DNA reads TGTGCCTGGACCCAGGGGAGCTCCTACAATGAGCAGCTCTTC. The encoded protein is CAWTQGSSYNEQLF.

The gene calls are TRBV6-2 or TRBV6-3 and TRBJ1-1; no definite D call. Trimming stripped 2 bases from V and 5 bases from J, with 9 bases between. Germline V gene data show CDR1 as MNHEY and CDR2 as SVGEGT. The CDR3 has 13 amino acids. This chain's CDR3 is CASSYRDWTEAFF. In DNA form, the CDR3 reads TGTGCCAGCAGTTACCGGGATTGGACTGAAGCTTTCTTT.

This clonotype was seen more than once but under ten times. The genes are TRBV19 and TRBJ1-2; D ambiguous. The length of the CDR3 is 15 residues. Between the trimmed V and J ends, which lost 4 bases and 8 bases, there was a span of 20 bases. From germline, CDR1 is LNHDA and CDR2 SQIVND (reference sequence). The CDR3 DNA is TGTGCCAGTAGTACGTCCTTTGTCCGAGGGATCGGCTACACCTTC. This sequence encodes CASSTSFVRGIGYTF.

This clonotype was observed a few times. The V and J genes are TRBV20-1 and TRBJ2-1; 8 bases fit TRBD2. V was pared by 1 base and J by 7 bases, with 6 bases of the junction left unmatched. The CDR3 is made up of 14 amino acids. Germline lookup yields CDR1 DFQATT and CDR2 SNEGSKA (reference sequence). The CDR3 here is CSARGRAGVNEQFF. DNA for the CDR3: TGCAGTGCTAGAGGCCGAGCGGGGGTTAATGAGCAGTTCTTC.

Many counts were recorded for this clonotype. This rearrangement joins TRBV2 to TRBJ2-3; TRBD1 aligns across 7 bases. The CDR3 runs 14 residues. Unmatched junction bases numbered 7, after V lost 4 bases and J lost 6 bases. Germline V gives CDR1 SNHLY, CDR2 FYNNEI. The CDR3 DNA follows: TGTGCCAGCAGTGGTCACAGGGGTGGGGATACGCAGTATTTT. It encodes CASSGHRGGDTQYF.

Many counts were recorded for this clonotype. The genes are TRBV5-1 and TRBJ2-3; 8 bases align to TRBD2. Trimming removed 6 bases from V and 1 base from J; junction bases left unmatched: 10. Germline V gene lookup returns CDR1 SGHRS and CDR2 YFSETQ. The CDR3 has 16 residues. CDR3 in amino acids: CASTSTREGGTDTQYF. Written as DNA, the CDR3 is TGCGCCAGCACCTCTACCCGGGAGGGAGGCACAGATACGCAGTATTTT.

Ten or more counts support this clonotype. CDR3 residues: CSASLETQYF. CDR3 in DNA: TGCAGTGCTAGTCTAGAGACCCAGTACTTC. J is TRBJ2-5 and V is TRBV20-1; D remains ambiguous. Germline V CDR1 and CDR2: DFQATT, SNEGSKA (reference sequence). The V end lost 3 bases, the J end lost 4 bases, and 3 bases lay between the germline ends. The CDR3 totals 10 residues.

This clonotype has ten or more counts. The CDR3 nucleotides read TGTGCCAGCAGTTTATCCGGGGGTGGCGGGGAGCTGTTTTTT. Encoded protein: CASSLSGGGGELFF. The chain has TRBV27 and TRBJ2-2; tentative D call: TRBD2 (6 bases). Trimming shortened V by 0 bases and J by 7 bases, and 9 bases separated the two germline ends. From germline, CDR1 is MNHEY and CDR2 SMNVEV (reference sequence). The CDR3 totals 14 residues.

This clonotype was seen at least ten times. The CDR3 sequence: CASSSVRQGRNEQFF. Here the CDR3 DNA reads TGTGCCAGCAGCTCAGTCCGACAGGGGCGGAATGAGCAGTTCTTC. The chain uses TRBV7-8 and TRBJ2-1; the match to TRBD1 covers 8 bases. CDR3 length equals 15 residues. The germline CDR1 and CDR2 sequences are SGHVS and FQNEAQ. V shed 4 bases and J 7 bases; nucleotides not matched to a gene: 9.

The rearrangement uses TRBV20-1 and TRBJ1-5, with D tentatively TRBD1 (6 bases). The CDR3 is made up of 13 amino acids. Germline assignment: CDR1 DFQATT and CDR2 SNEGSKA (reference sequence). V was clipped by 5 bases and J by 0 bases, with 8 bases between them. The CDR3 nucleotides read TGCAGTGCTGAGGGGGATAGCAATCAGCCCCAGCATTTT. It yields the protein CSAEGDSNQPQHF.

The V call is TRBV28, the J call TRBJ2-6; TRBD2 matches 12 bases. The CDR3 has 16 residues. V trimming: 5 bases; J trimming: 2 bases; junction bases outside the gene matches: 1. CDR1 and CDR2 (germline): MDHEN, SYDVKM. The CDR3 here is CASSRLAGAGANVLTF. The CDR3 DNA follows: TGTGCCAGCAGTCGACTAGCGGGAGCTGGGGCCAACGTCCTGACTTTC. The full variable domain, its missing parts supplied by reference TRBV28 and TRBJ2-6, is DVKVTQSSRYLVKRTGEKVFLECVQDMDHENMFWYRQDPGLGLRLIYFSYDVKMKEKGDIPEGYSVSREKKERFSLILESASTNQTSMYLCASSRLAGAGANVLTFGAGSRLTVL.

In this sample, this clonotype turned up many times. This chain joins TRBV13 and TRBJ2-3, with D possibly being TRBD2 (6 bases). The CDR3 sequence is 15 residues long. Trimming removed 5 bases from V and 2 bases from J, with 14 bases in between. Germline V gene lookup returns CDR1 PRHDT and CDR2 FYEKMQ (reference sequence). CDR3: CASSPRREITDTQYF. Here the CDR3 DNA reads TGTGCCAGCAGCCCTAGGAGGGAGATCACAGATACGCAGTATTTT.

This clonotype was seen at least ten times. The chain links TRBV18 to TRBJ1-5, with 7 bases that match TRBD1. The CDR3 is made up of 14 amino acids. The V gene's germline CDR1 is KGHSH and CDR2 LQKENI. Germline trimming cut 3 bases from V and 5 bases from J; bases unmatched to any gene: 4. The CDR3 nucleotides read TGTGCCAGCTCACCTGACAGGGTAGATCAGCCCCAGCATTTT. The encoded protein is CASSPDRVDQPQHF.

This clonotype appeared a single time. This chain uses TRBV12-3 or TRBV12-4 with TRBJ2-7, with 9 bases lining up with TRBD1. Trimming at V came to 5 bases and at J to 2 bases, leaving 7 bases not matched to a gene. This CDR3 has 15 amino acids. The chain's CDR3 is CASSTGTGHTYEQYF. DNA for the CDR3: TGTGCCAGCAGTACCGGGACAGGGCATACCTACGAGCAGTACTTC.

This rearrangement joins TRBV27 to TRBJ2-7; D is uncertain. CDR1 and CDR2 from the germline V gene are MNHEY and SMNVEV (reference sequence). V lost 6 bases, J lost 0 bases, and 9 bases lay in between. The length of the CDR3 is 13 residues. The CDR3: CASSYQSSYEQYF. In nucleotides, the CDR3 is TGTGCCAGCAGCTACCAGAGCTCCTACGAGCAGTACTTC.

This clonotype was seen at least ten times. This chain links TRBV18 with TRBJ2-3; 7 bases line up with TRBD2. The CDR3 runs 16 residues. CDR1 and CDR2 (germline): KGHSH, LQKENI. V lost 2 bases and J lost 0; bases outside the gene matches: 5. The CDR3 DNA reads as TGTGCCAGCTCACCAACCCTAGCGGCAAGCACAGATACGCAGTATTTT. It encodes CASSPTLAASTDTQYF.

This clonotype was seen at least ten times. This chain uses TRBV30 with TRBJ2-1, with 12 nucleotides matching TRBD1. The CDR3 length is 14 residues. Germline V gives CDR1 GTSNPN, CDR2 SVGIG (reference sequence). J was trimmed by 8 bases and V by 0 bases; bases with no gene match: 2. The CDR3 region is CAWSVGTGGDEQFF. The CDR3 nucleotides read TGTGCCTGGAGTGTCGGGACAGGGGGCGATGAGCAGTTCTTC.